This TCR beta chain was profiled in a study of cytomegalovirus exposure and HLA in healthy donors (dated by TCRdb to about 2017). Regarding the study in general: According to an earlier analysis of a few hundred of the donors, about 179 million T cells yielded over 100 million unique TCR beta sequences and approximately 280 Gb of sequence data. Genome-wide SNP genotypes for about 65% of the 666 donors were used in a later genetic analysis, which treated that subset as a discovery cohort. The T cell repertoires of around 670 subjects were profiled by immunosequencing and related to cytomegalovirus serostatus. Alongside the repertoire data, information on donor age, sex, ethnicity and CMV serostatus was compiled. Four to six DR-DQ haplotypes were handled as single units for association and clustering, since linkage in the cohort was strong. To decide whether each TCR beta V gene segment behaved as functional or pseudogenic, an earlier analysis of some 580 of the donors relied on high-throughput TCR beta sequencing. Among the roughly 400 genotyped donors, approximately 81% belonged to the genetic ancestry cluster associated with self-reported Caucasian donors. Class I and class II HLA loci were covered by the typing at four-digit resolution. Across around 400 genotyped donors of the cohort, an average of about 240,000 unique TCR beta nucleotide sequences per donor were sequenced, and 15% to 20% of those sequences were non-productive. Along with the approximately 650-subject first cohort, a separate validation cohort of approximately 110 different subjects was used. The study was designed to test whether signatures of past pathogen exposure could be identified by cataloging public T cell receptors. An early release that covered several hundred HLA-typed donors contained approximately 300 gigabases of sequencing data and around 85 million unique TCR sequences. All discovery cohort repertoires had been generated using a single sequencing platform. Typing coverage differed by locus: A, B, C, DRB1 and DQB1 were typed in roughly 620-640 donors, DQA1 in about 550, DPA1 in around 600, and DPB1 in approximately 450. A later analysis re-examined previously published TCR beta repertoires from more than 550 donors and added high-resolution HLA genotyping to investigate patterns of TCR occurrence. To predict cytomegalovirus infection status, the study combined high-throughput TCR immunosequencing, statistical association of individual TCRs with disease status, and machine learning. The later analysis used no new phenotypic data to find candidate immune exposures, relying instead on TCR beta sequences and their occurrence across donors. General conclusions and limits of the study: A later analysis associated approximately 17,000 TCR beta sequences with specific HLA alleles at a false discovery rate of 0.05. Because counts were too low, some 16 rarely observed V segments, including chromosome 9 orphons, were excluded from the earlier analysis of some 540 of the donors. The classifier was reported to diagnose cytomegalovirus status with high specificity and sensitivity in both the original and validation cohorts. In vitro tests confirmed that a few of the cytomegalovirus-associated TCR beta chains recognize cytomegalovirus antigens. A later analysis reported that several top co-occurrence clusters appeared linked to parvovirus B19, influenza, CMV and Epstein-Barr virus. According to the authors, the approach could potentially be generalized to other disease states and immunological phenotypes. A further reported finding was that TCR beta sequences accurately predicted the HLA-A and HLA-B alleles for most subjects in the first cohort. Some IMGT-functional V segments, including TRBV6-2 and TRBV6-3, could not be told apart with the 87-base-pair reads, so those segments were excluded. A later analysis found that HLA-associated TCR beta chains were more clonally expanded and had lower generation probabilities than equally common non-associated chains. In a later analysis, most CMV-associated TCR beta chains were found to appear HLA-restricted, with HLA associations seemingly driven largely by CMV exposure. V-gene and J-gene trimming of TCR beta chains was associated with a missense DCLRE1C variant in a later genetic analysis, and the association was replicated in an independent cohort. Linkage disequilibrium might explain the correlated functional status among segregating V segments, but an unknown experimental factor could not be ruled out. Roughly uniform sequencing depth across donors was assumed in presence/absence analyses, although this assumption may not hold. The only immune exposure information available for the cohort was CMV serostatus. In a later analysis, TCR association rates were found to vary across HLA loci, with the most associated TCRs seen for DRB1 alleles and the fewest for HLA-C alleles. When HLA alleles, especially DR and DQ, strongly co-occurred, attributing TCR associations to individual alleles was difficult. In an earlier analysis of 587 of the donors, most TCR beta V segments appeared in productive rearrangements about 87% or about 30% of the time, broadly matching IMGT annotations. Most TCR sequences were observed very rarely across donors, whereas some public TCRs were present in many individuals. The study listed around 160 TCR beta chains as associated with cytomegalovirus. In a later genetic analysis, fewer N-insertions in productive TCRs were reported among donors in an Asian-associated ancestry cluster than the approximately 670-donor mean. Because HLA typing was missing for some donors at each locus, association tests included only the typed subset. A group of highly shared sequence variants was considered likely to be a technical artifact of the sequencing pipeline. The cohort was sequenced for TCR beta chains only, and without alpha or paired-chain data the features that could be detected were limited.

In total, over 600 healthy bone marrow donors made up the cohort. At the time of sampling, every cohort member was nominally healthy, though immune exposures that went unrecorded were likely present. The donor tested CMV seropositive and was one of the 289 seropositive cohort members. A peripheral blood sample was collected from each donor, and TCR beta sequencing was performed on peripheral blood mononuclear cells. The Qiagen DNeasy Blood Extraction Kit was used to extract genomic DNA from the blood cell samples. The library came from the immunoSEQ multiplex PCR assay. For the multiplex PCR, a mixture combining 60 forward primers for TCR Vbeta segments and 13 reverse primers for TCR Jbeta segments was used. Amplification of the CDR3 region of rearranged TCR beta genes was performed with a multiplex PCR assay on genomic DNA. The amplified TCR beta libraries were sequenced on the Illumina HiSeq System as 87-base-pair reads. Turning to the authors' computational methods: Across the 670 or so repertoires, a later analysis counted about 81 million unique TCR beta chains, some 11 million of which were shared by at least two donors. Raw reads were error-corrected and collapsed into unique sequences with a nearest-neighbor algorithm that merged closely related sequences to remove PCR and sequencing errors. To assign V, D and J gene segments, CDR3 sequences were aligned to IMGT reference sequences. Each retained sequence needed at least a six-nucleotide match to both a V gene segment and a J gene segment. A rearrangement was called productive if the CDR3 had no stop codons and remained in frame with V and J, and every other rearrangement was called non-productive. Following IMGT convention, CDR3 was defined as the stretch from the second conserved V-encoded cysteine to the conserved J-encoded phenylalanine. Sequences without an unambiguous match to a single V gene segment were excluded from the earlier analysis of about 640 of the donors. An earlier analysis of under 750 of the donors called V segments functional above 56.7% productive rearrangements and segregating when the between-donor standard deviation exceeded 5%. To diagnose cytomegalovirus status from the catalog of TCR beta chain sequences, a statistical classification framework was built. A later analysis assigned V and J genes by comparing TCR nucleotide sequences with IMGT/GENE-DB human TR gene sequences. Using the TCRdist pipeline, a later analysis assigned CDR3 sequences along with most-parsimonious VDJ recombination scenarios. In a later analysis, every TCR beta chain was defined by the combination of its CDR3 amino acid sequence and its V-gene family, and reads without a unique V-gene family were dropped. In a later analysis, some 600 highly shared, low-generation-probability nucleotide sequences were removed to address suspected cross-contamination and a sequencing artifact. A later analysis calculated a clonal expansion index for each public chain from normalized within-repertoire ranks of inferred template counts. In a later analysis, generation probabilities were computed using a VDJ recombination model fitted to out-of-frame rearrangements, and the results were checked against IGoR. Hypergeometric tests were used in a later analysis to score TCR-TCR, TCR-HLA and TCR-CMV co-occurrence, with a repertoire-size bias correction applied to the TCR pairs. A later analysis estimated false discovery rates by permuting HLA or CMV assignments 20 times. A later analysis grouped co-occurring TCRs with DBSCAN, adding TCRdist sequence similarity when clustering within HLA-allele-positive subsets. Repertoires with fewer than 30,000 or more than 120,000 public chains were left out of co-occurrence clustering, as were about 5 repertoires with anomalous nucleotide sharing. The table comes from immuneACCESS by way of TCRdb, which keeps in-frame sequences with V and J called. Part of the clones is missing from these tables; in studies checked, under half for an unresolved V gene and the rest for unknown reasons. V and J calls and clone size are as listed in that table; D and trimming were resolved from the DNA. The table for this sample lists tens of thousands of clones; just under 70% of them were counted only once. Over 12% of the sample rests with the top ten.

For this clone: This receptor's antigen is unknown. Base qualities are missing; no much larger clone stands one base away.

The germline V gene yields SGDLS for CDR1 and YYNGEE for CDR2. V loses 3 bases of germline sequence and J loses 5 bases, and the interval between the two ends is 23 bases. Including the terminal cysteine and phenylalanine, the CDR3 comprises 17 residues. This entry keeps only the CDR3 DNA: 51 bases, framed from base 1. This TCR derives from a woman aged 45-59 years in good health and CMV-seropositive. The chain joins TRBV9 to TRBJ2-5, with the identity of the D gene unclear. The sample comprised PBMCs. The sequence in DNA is TGTGCCAGCAGCGCCCAGTTTGGTCTCGCGGCTTGGGAGACCCAGTACTTC. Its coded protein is CASSAQFGLAAWETQYF.